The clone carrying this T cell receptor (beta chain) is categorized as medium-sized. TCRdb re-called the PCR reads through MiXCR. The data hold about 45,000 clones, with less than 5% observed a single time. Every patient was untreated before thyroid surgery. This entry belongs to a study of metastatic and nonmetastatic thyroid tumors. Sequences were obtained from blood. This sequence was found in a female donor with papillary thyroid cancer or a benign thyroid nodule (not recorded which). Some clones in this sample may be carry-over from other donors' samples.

This CDR3 is CASSLTSGTTDTQYF. The CDR3 DNA reads TGTGCCAGCAGTCTTACTAGCGGGACCACAGATACGCAGTATTTT. The rearrangement joins TRBV6-4 to TRBJ2-3, with TRBD2 matching over 10 bases. CDR3 length: 15 amino acids. V was pared by 5 bases and J by 2 bases, with 4 bases of the junction left unmatched. CDR1 MRHNA and CDR2 SNTAGT come from the germline V gene.